Here is one TCR beta chain with its context. Its specific antigen is unknown. Base-call qualities are not available, and no considerably larger clone is one nucleotide away. This sample stems from a study of CD8 T cells in Susac syndrome (dated by TCRdb to between 2018 and 2021). A note on the overall study: Repertoire sequencing was used to test whether CD8+ T cell activation and differentiation in Susac syndrome was antigen driven. General conclusions and limits of the study: The number of individuals in the TCR sequencing and HLA analysis was recognized as being relatively small.

A distance of 14 bases separates the germline ends of V and J, which lose 3 bases and 5 bases respectively. CDR1 and CDR2, per the germline V gene, are KGHSH and LQKENI. The CDR3 starts with the cysteine, ends with the phenylalanine, and has 15 residues. The read is trimmed to its CDR3 DNA, 45 bases read in frame from base 1. Peripheral blood CD8+ and CD4+ T cells from healthy donors, Susac syndrome patients and multiple sclerosis patients were profiled using high-throughput TCR beta sequencing. The healthy donors served as controls matched for age and sex. Bulk CD8+ and CD4+ T cells were purified by magnetic negative isolation, while CD8+ TEMRA cells were enriched using FACS. Blood was drawn into EDTA tubes, processed within 24 hours, and PBMCs were isolated by density gradient centrifugation. PBMCs intended for TCR sequencing were cryopreserved in liquid nitrogen and thawed later in a water bath at 37 degrees C. A purity of at least 90% was achieved for sorted or isolated CD4+, CD8+ and CD8+ TEMRA cells.

RNA was extracted with the RNeasy kit and roughly 0.5 to 1 ug was reverse transcribed using random hexamers. The immunoSEQ multiplex PCR assay, covering 54 Vbeta and 13 Jbeta segments, was used to amplify TCR beta CDR3 regions. PCR amplification bias was corrected by using a synthetic template baseline for primer optimization and computational correction. The paper's processing steps were these. Only productive sequences were kept, with reads annotated to V, D and J genes according to IMGT and analyzed in immunoSEQ Analyzer. To calculate clonality, Shannon entropy was normalized by log2 of the number of productive unique sequences and then subtracted from one. Public and private clones were assessed among the 100 most prevalent clones of each patient and control. Clones were defined as Susac-specific when absent from the healthy and MS cohorts, from roughly 1,100 published viral clones and from other ImmuneACCESS disease sequences. TCRdb reworked the public reads: Q25 trimming with fastp, MiXCR clone assembly, productive beta chains retained. Rows matching on CDR3 protein sequence are summarized as one entry with the most common DNA and genes. TCRdb's processing, not the authors', yielded these V and J calls. This sample is represented by approximately 120,000 distinct CDR3 sequences; around 94% of them were singletons. The ten largest make up more than 0.075% of the sample.

This sequence originates from a human donor in good health. The V and J segments used are TRBV18 and TRBJ1-5; no D segment can be confidently identified. The specimen was CD4+ T cells from PBMCs. The DNA sequence follows: TGTGCCAGCTCACCCGGGCGGAGTTTCGATCAGCCCCAGCATTTT. The translation is CASSPGRSFDQPQHF.